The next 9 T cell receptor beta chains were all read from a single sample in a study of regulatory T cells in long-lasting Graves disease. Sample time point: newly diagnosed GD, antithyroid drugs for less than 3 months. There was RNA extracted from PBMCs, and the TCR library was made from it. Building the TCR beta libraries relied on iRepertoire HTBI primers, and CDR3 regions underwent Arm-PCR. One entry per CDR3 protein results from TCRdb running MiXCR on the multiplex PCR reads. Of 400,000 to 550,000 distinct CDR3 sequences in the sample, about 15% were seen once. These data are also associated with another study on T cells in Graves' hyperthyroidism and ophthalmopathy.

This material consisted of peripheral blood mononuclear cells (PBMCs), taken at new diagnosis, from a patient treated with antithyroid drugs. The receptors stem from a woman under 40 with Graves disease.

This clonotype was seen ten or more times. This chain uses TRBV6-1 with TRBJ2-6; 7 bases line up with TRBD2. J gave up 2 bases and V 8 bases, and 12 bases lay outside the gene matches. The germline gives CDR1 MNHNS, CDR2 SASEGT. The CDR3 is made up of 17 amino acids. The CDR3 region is CASGGVSLPPGANVLTF. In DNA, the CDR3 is TGTGCCAGCGGGGGGGTTTCATTGCCCCCTGGGGCCAACGTCCTGACTTTC.

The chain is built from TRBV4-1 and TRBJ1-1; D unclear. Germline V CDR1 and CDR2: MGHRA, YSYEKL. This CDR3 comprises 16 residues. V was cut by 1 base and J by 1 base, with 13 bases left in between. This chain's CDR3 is CASSQAHWYPNTEAFF. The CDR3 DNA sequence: TGCGCCAGCAGCCAAGCTCATTGGTACCCGAACACTGAAGCTTTCTTT.

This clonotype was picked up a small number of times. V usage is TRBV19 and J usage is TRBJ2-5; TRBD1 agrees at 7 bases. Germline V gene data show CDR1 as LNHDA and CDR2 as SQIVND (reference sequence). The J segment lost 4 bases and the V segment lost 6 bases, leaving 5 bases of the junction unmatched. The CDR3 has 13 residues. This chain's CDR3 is CASRHRDRETQYF. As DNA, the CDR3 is TGTGCCAGTAGACACCGGGACAGAGAGACCCAGTACTTC.

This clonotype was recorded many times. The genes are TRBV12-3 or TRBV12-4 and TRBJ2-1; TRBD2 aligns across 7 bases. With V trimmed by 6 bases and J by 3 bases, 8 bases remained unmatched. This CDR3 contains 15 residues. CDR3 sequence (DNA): TGTGCCAGCAGACGATCGGGCGGGAGCTACAATGAGCAGTTCTTC. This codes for CASRRSGGSYNEQFF.

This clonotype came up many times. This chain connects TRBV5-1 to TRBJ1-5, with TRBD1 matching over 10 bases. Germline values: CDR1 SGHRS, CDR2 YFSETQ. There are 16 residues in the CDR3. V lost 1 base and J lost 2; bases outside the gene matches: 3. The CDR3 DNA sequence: TGCGCCAGCAGCTTGTCCGGGACAGGGGGCAATCAGCCCCAGCATTTT. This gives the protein CASSLSGTGGNQPQHF.

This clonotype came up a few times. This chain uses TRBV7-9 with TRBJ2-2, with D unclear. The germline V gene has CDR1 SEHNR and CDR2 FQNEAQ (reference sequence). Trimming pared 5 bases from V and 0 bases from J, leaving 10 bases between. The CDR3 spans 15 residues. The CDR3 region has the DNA TGTGCCAGCAGCCCGCGGTTCCCGAACACCGGGGAGCTGTTTTTT. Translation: CASSPRFPNTGELFF.

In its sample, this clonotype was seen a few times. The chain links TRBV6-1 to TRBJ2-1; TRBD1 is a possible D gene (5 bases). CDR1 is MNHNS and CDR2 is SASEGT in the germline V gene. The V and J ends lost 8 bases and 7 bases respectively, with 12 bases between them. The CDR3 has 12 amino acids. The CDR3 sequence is CASGPRVNEQFF. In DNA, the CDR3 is TGTGCCAGCGGACCCAGGGTAAATGAGCAGTTCTTC.

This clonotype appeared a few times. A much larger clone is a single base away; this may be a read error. CDR3 region: CSARGPAGIDETQYF. The CDR3 bases are TGCAGTGCTAGGGGACCAGCGGGAATTGACGAGACCCAGTACTTC. The genes are TRBV20-1 and TRBJ2-5; TRBD2 matches 7 bases. The CDR3 runs 15 residues. Unmatched junction bases numbered 12, after V lost 3 bases and J lost 5 bases. Germline lookup yields CDR1 DFQATT and CDR2 SNEGSKA (reference sequence).

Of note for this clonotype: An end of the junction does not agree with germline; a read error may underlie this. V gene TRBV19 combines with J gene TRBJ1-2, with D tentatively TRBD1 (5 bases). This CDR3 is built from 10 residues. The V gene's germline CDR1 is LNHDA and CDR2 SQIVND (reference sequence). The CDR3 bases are TGTGCCAGTAGTGCCCGACAGCCCTTCTTC. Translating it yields CASSARQPFF.